A single sample is the source of the 19 T cell receptor beta chains below, sequenced in a study of shared clonotypes between healthy human individuals. Terminally differentiated effector memory CD45RA+ cells were excluded from the naive CD8 cells, which were CD45RO-negative and positively selected for CCR7. Profiling relied on immunoSEQ multiplex PCR, and the TCRdb table lists in-frame clones only, not all of them. The profile shows about 1.9 million clones, 93% of them singletons. What was sequenced was naive CD8+ T cells from PBMCs. Every receptor here comes from a man aged 18 to 29 in good health. Some clones in this sample may be carry-over from other donors' samples.

The chain joins TRBV15 to TRBJ2-2, with D maybe TRBD1 (6 bases). The CDR3 sequence is 14 residues long. The V end was cut by 7 bases, the J end by 4 bases, with 13 bases between. Germline-derived CDR1 and CDR2 are LNHNV and YYDKDF (reference sequence). CDR3 coding DNA: TGTGCCACCATGACAGGAGTAAGCACCGGGGAGCTGTTTTTT. Protein sequence: CATMTGVSTGELFF.

Of note for this clone: Other DNA variants within this sample encode the same CDR3. The chain recombines TRBV5-1 with TRBJ2-7; 7 nucleotides align to TRBD2. Germline V CDR1 and CDR2: SGHRS, YFSETQ. The V gene end was trimmed by 0 bases and the J gene end by 3 bases; junction bases not matched to a gene: 3. The CDR3 has 14 residues. The CDR3 sequence is CASSLGREGYEQYF. In DNA, the CDR3 is TGCGCCAGCAGCTTGGGAAGGGAGGGCTACGAGCAGTACTTC.

The gene calls are TRBV19 and TRBJ1-2; the match to TRBD1 covers 8 bases. Per germline, CDR1 LNHDA and CDR2 SQIVND (reference sequence). CDR3 length: 14 amino acids. V lost 6 bases and J lost 3; bases outside the gene matches: 6. The CDR3 nucleotides are TGTGCCAGTAGAAGACAGGGGATTTACTATGGCTACACCTTC. Protein sequence: CASRRQGIYYGYTF.

The chain recombines TRBV7-9 with TRBJ2-3, with D possibly being TRBD1 (5 bases). V was clipped by 5 bases and J by 7 bases, with 16 bases between them. CDR3 size: 14 residues. CDR1 is SEHNR and CDR2 is FQNEAQ in the germline V gene (reference sequence). The CDR3 here is CASSQITGFHTQYF. CDR3 DNA sequence: TGTGCCAGCAGCCAGATTACAGGTTTTCATACGCAGTATTTT.

Points on this clone: Other DNA sequences in the sample encode the same CDR3. The CDR3 sequence is CASSFSNTGELFF. CDR3 nucleotide sequence: TGTGCCAGCAGCTTTTCTAACACCGGGGAGCTGTTTTTT. The chain combines TRBV7-9 with TRBJ2-2, with D unclear. Germline V lookup: CDR1 SEHNR, CDR2 FQNEAQ (reference sequence). The CDR3 covers 13 residues. The V end was cut by 3 bases, the J end by 2 bases, with 4 bases between.

The V and J genes are TRBV7-8 and TRBJ2-3; 7 bases line up with TRBD1. Germline V CDR1 and CDR2: SGHVS, FQNEAQ. The CDR3 consists of 15 residues. After removal of 5 bases from V and 5 bases from J, the junction contained 10 bases not matched to a gene. The CDR3 nucleotides read TGTGCCAGCAGCCCAAGGGACAGACTCATAGATACGCAGTATTTT. Translated: CASSPRDRLIDTQYF.

The J gene is TRBJ2-5, the V gene TRBV11-2, with unresolved D. The germline V gene encodes CDR1 SGHAT and CDR2 FQNNGV. V was trimmed by 11 bases and J by 2 bases, leaving 21 bases between them. CDR3 length: 15 amino acids. Written as DNA, the CDR3 is TGTGCCCTCCGGGCGGAGAGATTTTTACAAGAGACCCAGTACTTC. Amino acids: CALRAERFLQETQYF. Full variable domain (rest looked up from reference TRBV11-2 and TRBJ2-5): EAGVAQSPRYKIIEKRQSVAFWCNPISGHATLYWYQQILGQGPKLLIQFQNNGVVDDSQLPKDRFSAERLKGVDSTLKIQPAKLEDSAVYLCALRAERFLQETQYFGPGTRLLVL.

The genes are TRBV30 and TRBJ1-1, with D perhaps TRBD1 (6 bases). The ends were cut back, 3 bases at V and 3 bases at J, with 14 bases in the middle. This CDR3 has 14 residues. Per the germline V gene, CDR1 is GTSNPN and CDR2 is SVGIG (reference sequence). CDR3 DNA: TGTGCCTGGAGGGAGTTGACAGGTCACACTGAAGCTTTCTTT. Its protein product is CAWRELTGHTEAFF.

The rearrangement joins TRBV7-9 to TRBJ2-5; the D is unclear. The V end was cut by 6 bases, the J end by 5 bases, with 10 bases between. The CDR3 runs 12 residues. The germline gives CDR1 SEHNR, CDR2 FQNEAQ (reference sequence). The CDR3 spells CASSQGRETQYF. Here the CDR3 DNA reads TGTGCCAGCAGTCAAGGGCGGGAGACCCAGTACTTC. Looking up the rest from reference TRBV7-9 and TRBJ2-5 gives the full variable domain: DTGVSQNPRHKITKRGQNVTFRCDPISEHNRLYWYRQTLGQGPEFLTYFQNEAQLEKSRLLSDRFSAERPKGSFSTLEIQRTEQGDSAMYLCASSQGRETQYFGPGTRLLVL.

This CDR3 reads CASSPGAGERTDTQYF. DNA of the CDR3: TGTGCCAGCAGCCCCGGAGCGGGAGAGAGGACAGATACGCAGTATTTT. V usage is TRBV7-9 and J usage is TRBJ2-3; 8 bases agree with TRBD2. The V gene's germline CDR1 is SEHNR and CDR2 FQNEAQ (reference sequence). The CDR3 consists of 16 residues. V trimming: 5 bases; J trimming: 3 bases; junction bases outside the gene matches: 10.

Details on this clone: Other DNA sequences in this specimen translate into the identical CDR3. This CDR3 reads CASSYGRATEAFF. The CDR3, as DNA: TGTGCCAGCAGTTACGGGCGGGCCACTGAAGCTTTCTTT. The V and J genes are TRBV6-5 and TRBJ1-1; D gene unclear. V gave up 2 bases and J gave up 4 bases, with 8 bases separating them. The CDR3 contains 13 residues. CDR1 and CDR2 (germline): MNHEY, SVGAGI.

The chain employs TRBV27 and TRBJ2-1; 7 nucleotides agree with TRBD1. Germline V CDR1 and CDR2: MNHEY, SMNVEV (reference sequence). Trimming took 6 bases from V and 7 from J; bases not matched to a gene: 12. The CDR3 has 15 residues. The CDR3 region is CASRIRGRAWNEQFF. The CDR3 DNA reads TGTGCCAGCAGGATAAGGGGGCGGGCTTGGAATGAGCAGTTCTTC.

The rearrangement links TRBV27 to TRBJ2-1, with D possibly TRBD1 on 5 matching bases. Trimming stripped 5 bases from V and 9 bases from J, with 20 bases between. The CDR3 is 15 amino acids. Germline V gene data show CDR1 as MNHEY and CDR2 as SMNVEV (reference sequence). The CDR3 loop reads CASSQLGQAVGEQFF. The DNA for the CDR3 is TGTGCCAGCAGTCAGTTAGGACAAGCCGTGGGTGAGCAGTTCTTC.

This clone was seen just once. The chain uses TRBV6-6 and TRBJ2-3, with a tentative D call TRBD1 (6 bases). V lost 5 bases and J lost 0, with 9 bases in between. Germline CDR1 and CDR2: MNHNY and SVGAGI (reference sequence). CDR3 size: 14 residues. This chain's CDR3 is CASSRQASTDTQYF. CDR3 in DNA: TGTGCCAGCAGTAGACAGGCTAGCACAGATACGCAGTATTTT.

The J gene is TRBJ1-1, the V gene TRBV28; no clear D. The CDR3 contains 13 residues. The germline V gene has CDR1 MDHEN and CDR2 SYDVKM. Between the trimmed V and J ends, which lost 6 bases and 0 bases, there was a span of 8 bases. As DNA, the CDR3 is TGTGCCAGCAGCCACAGAATGAACACTGAAGCTTTCTTT. This gives the protein CASSHRMNTEAFF.

The chain couples TRBV7-8 to TRBJ1-3; D gene unclear. V lost 5 bases, J lost 0 bases, and 8 bases lay in between. Germline lookup yields CDR1 SGHVS and CDR2 FQNEAQ. The CDR3 spans 14 residues. The CDR3 reads CASSPLSSGNTIYF. In DNA form, the CDR3 reads TGTGCCAGCAGCCCGCTAAGCTCTGGAAACACCATATATTTT.

Written as DNA, the CDR3 is TGTGCCAGCAGCGGTACAGGGTATCACGAGCAGTACTTC. Protein sequence: CASSGTGYHEQYF. The rearrangement joins TRBV28 to TRBJ2-7; possible D gene TRBD1, 6 bases. The V end was cut by 6 bases, the J end by 5 bases, with 14 bases between. Germline lookup yields CDR1 MDHEN and CDR2 SYDVKM. The CDR3 consists of 13 residues.

The chain links TRBV5-5 to TRBJ2-5; D call uncertain. This CDR3 contains 11 residues. Looked up from germline, CDR1 is SGHKS and CDR2 is YYEKEE (reference sequence). Trimming removed 0 bases at V and 5 bases at J, with 2 bases between. The CDR3 here is CASSLAETQYF. The CDR3 nucleotides read TGTGCCAGCAGCTTGGCCGAGACCCAGTACTTC.

The chain links TRBV27 to TRBJ1-5; D is undetermined. This CDR3 is built from 13 residues. Germline V gene sequence: CDR1 MNHEY, CDR2 SMNVEV (reference sequence). The germline V and J ends were trimmed by 3 bases and 9 bases, with 12 bases remaining between them. The CDR3 loop is CASSFTAGGPQHF. DNA for the CDR3: TGTGCCAGCAGTTTTACGGCCGGCGGGCCCCAGCATTTT.